The source of this T cell receptor (beta chain) is a study of blood T cell repertoires in COVID-19 (dated by TCRdb to between 2020 and 2021). In terms of the full investigation: Samples covering the acute and convalescent phases of COVID-19 were provided by collaborators in the United States, Italy and Spain. The material from the prospective study consisted of cDNA or gDNA derived from T cells, B-cell-depleted T cells, or PBMCs. Subjects who had been exposed to COVID-19, were actively infected with it, or had recovered from it provided the deeply sampled blood TCRbeta repertoires that made up the dataset. The repertoires were made available in a free public database intended to serve as a resource for research on the immune response to SARS-CoV-2. The samples were drawn from the first 160 participants of the ongoing ImmuneRACE study and from 1,254 subjects provided by 6 global collaborators. Nearly every sample came with metadata listing a de-identified subject ID, COVID-19 status, age in years and sex. HLA class I and class II types, where available, came from metadata supplied by the sample provider rather than from assay-based typing. General conclusions and limits of the study: The amount of clinical and demographic metadata varied by source and participant and was provided uncurated.

This clone appeared a single time. Its cognate antigen has yet to be identified. Base qualities are not at hand, and no much larger clone is one base apart. Via the germline V gene, CDR1 is SGHRS and CDR2 YFSETQ. V lost 0 bases and J lost 4 bases, and the count of bases not matched to a germline gene is 9. From the cysteine through the phenylalanine, the CDR3 covers 17 amino acids. The sequence is cut down to CDR3 DNA, 51 bases in frame from base 1. Collaborating institutions collected whole blood in K2EDTA tubes following their own protocols. For TCRbeta analysis, collaborator samples were shipped as frozen whole blood, as isolated PBMCs, or as DNA extracted from either sample type. The immunoSEQ Assay, a bias-controlled multiplex PCR, was used to amplify TCRbeta CDR3 regions from genomic DNA. In the source study's methods: The number of nucleated cells in each sample was estimated by amplification of reference gene primers within the assay. To quantify the absolute abundance of each unique TCRbeta CDR3 rearrangement, sequence reads were collapsed and filtered. For each sample, productive Simpson clonality was calculated by taking the square root of Simpson's diversity index across productive rearrangements. Sourced from immuneACCESS, this table was stored by TCRdb with only in-frame sequences that have V and J called. A share of the clones is absent; for the studies checked, an unresolved V gene accounts for under half, and the remainder has no known explanation. The D gene and trimming were derived from the DNA, and the V and J assignments and clone size from that table. A total of over 20,000 clones appear in this sample, approximately 90% of them only once. In total, the top ten clones hold approximately 20% of the sample.

The sequencing sample was made of peripheral blood. The receptor was isolated from a man between 65 and 85 years old with active COVID-19. The sequence is built from TRBV5-1 and TRBJ2-7; the central 11 bases match TRBD2. At the DNA level, the sequence is TGCGCCAGCAGCTTGGCTACTAGCGGGAGAGGCGGGTACGAGCAGTACTTC. It is translated as CASSLATSGRGGYEQYF.